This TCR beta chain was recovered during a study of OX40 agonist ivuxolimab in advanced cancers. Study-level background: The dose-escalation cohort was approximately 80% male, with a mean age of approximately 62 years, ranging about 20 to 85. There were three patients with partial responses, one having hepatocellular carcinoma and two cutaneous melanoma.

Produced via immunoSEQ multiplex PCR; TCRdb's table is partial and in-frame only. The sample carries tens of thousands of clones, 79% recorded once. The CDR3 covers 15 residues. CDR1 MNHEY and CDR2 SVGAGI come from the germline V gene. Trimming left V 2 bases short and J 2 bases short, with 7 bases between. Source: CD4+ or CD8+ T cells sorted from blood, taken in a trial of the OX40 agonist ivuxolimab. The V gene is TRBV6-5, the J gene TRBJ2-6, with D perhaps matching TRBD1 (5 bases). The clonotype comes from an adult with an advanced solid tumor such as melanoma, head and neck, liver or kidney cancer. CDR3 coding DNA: TGTGCCAGCAGTTACAAAGGGGCTGGGGCCAACGTCCTGACTTTC. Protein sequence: CASSYKGAGANVLTF.